The 9 T cell receptor beta chains reported below all come from one sample, sequenced in a study of regulatory T cells in long-lasting Graves disease. The time point: persistent/refractory GD, antithyroid drugs over 5 years with positive TRAb. Construction of the TCR library relied on RNA isolated from PBMCs. To make TCR beta libraries, researchers used iRepertoire HTBI primers and Arm-PCR of CDR3 regions. TCRdb reprocessed the multiplex PCR reads with MiXCR, giving one entry per CDR3 protein. The repertoire includes 400,000 or so distinct CDR3 sequences, about a quarter of them detected once, and around 24% sits in the top ten. The sequencing here drew on peripheral blood mononuclear cells (PBMCs), taken when the disease was refractory, from a patient treated with antithyroid drugs. The receptors originated from a female donor with Graves disease.

This clonotype was seen at least ten times. V usage is TRBV25-1 and J usage is TRBJ1-1; D not certain. V was clipped by 4 bases and J by 1 base, with 7 bases between them. Germline CDR1 MGHDK, CDR2 SYGVNS. The CDR3 covers 13 residues. As DNA, the CDR3 is TGTGCCAGCAGTGTGGGAGAGAACACTGAAGCTTTCTTT. It yields the protein CASSVGENTEAFF.

This rearrangement joins TRBV6-2 or TRBV6-3 to TRBJ2-2; possibly TRBD2 for D (5 bases). The CDR3 covers 13 residues. CDR1 and CDR2 from the germline V gene are MNHEY and SVGEGT. V was pared by 11 bases and J by 5 bases, with 15 bases between. This CDR3 is CASWRAATGELFF. For the CDR3, the DNA is TGTGCCTCATGGCGGGCGGCGACCGGGGAGCTGTTTTTT.

The rearrangement uses TRBV27 and TRBJ1-1; no reliable D call. V gave up 5 bases and J gave up 7 bases, with 14 bases separating them. Germline loops: CDR1 MNHEY, CDR2 SMNVEV (reference sequence). The CDR3 covers 13 residues. In DNA form, the CDR3 reads TGTGCCAGCAGTCCCCTTTCGAGTGTTGAAGCTTTCTTT. This codes for CASSPLSSVEAFF.

The chain employs TRBV5-1 and TRBJ2-7; TRBD1 is a possible D gene (6 bases). V lost 2 bases and J 2 bases, leaving 20 bases between the germline ends. The germline CDR1 and CDR2 sequences are SGHRS and YFSETQ. The CDR3 consists of 17 residues. CDR3 sequence: CASSFGSGTIGTYEQYF. The CDR3 DNA reads as TGCGCCAGCAGCTTTGGATCCGGGACAATTGGGACCTACGAGCAGTACTTC.

With respect to this clonotype: A clone one base away is much larger, so this may be a read error. The V and J genes are TRBV11-3 and TRBJ1-4, with a weak D call TRBD1 (5 bases). The CDR3 spans 14 residues. Germline loops: CDR1 SGHNT, CDR2 YENEEA. V was trimmed by 5 bases and J by 0 bases, leaving 7 bases between them. The CDR3 region has the DNA TGTGCCAGCAGCGCAGGGTCAACTAATGAAAAACTGTTTTTT. It encodes CASSAGSTNEKLFF. Filled out from reference TRBV11-3 and TRBJ1-4, the complete variable domain reads EAGVVQSPRYKIIEKKQPVAFWCNPISGHNTLYWYLQNLGQGPELLIRYENEEAVDDSQLPKDRFSAERLKGVDSTLKIQPAELGDSAVYLCASSAGSTNEKLFFGSGTQLSVL.

This rearrangement joins TRBV4-1 to TRBJ2-5; 8 nucleotides align to TRBD2. Trimming took 2 bases from V and 5 from J; bases not matched to a gene: 4. The CDR3 spans 14 residues. Germline values: CDR1 MGHRA, CDR2 YSYEKL. CDR3 in DNA: TGCGCCAGCAGCCAAATAGCGGGATGGGAGACCCAGTACTTC. Its protein is CASSQIAGWETQYF.

The sample holds a few counts of this clonotype. The chain employs TRBV2 and TRBJ2-1; 7 bases match TRBD2. The CDR3 runs to 14 residues. The germline CDR1 and CDR2 sequences are SNHLY and FYNNEI. The trim removed 4 bases at V and 3 bases at J, leaving 3 bases unmatched. CDR3 bases: TGTGCCAGCAGTGGACTAGCACTCTACAATGAGCAGTTCTTC. Its translation: CASSGLALYNEQFF.

This clonotype has at least ten counts. This chain joins TRBV30 and TRBJ1-1; D call uncertain. Per germline, CDR1 GTSNPN and CDR2 SVGIG (reference sequence). Trimming pared 0 bases from V and 3 bases from J, leaving 14 bases between. CDR3 length: 15 amino acids. CDR3 protein: CAWSVSGSDHTEAFF. The CDR3 DNA reads as TGTGCCTGGAGTGTATCCGGGTCTGATCACACTGAAGCTTTCTTT.

The rearrangement uses TRBV30 and TRBJ2-3; D not certain. CDR1 is GTSNPN, CDR2 SVGIG, per germline (reference sequence). CDR3 size: 15 residues. V was trimmed by 0 bases and J by 2 bases, leaving 12 bases between them. This CDR3 reads CAWSVLGPNTDTQYF. DNA for the CDR3: TGTGCCTGGAGTGTACTCGGCCCGAACACAGATACGCAGTATTTT.